The 18 T cell receptor beta chains below were found in one sample sequenced in a study of blood T cell repertoires in COVID-19. TCRdb's copy holds only in-frame clones and misses some; the assay was immunoSEQ multiplex PCR. The sample carries 250,000 or so clones, around 80% recorded once. Sequenced: peripheral blood. These receptors were taken from a man between 40 and 49 years old who had recovered from COVID-19.

The chain has TRBV5-1 and TRBJ2-2; 7 nucleotides align to TRBD1. The germline V gene encodes CDR1 SGHRS and CDR2 YFSETQ. Trimming cost V 2 bases and J 2 bases; bases outside gene matches: 3. The CDR3 is made up of 15 amino acids. The chain's CDR3 is CASSFGTVNTGELFF. CDR3 in DNA: TGCGCCAGCAGCTTTGGGACAGTAAACACCGGGGAGCTGTTTTTT.

The genes are TRBV16 and TRBJ2-7, with 14 bases aligning to TRBD2. Germline V gene data show CDR1 as KGHSY and CDR2 as FQNENV. V shed 4 bases and J 6 bases; nucleotides not matched to a gene: 2. The CDR3 length is 14 residues. In DNA, the CDR3 is TGTGCCAGCAGCCCGGGACTAGCGGGAGTCGAGCAGTACTTC. This translates into CASSPGLAGVEQYF.

This clone appeared a few times. This chain uses TRBV4-1 with TRBJ2-7; 7 nucleotides match TRBD2. Trimming removed 1 base from V and 1 base from J; junction bases left unmatched: 7. This CDR3 region has 16 residues. Germline CDR1 MGHRA, CDR2 YSYEKL. DNA for the CDR3: TGCGCCAGCAGCCAAGGGCGACTAGCCGAATCCTACGAGCAGTACTTC. It yields the protein CASSQGRLAESYEQYF.

The CDR3 is CASSQTRGSVRTEAFF. CDR3 DNA: TGCGCCAGCAGCCAAACAAGGGGATCGGTGAGAACTGAAGCTTTCTTT. V usage is TRBV4-3 and J usage is TRBJ1-1; D may be TRBD1 (5 bases). CDR1 is LGHNA and CDR2 is YSLEER in the germline V gene. V lost 2 bases and J 5 bases, leaving 18 bases between the germline ends. The CDR3 sequence is 16 residues long.

This clone is a singleton in its sample. The rearrangement links TRBV12-3 or TRBV12-4 to TRBJ1-2; D unresolved. CDR3 length: 13 residues. Deletions cut 3 bases from V and 9 bases from J, with 14 bases between. The CDR3 DNA reads as TGTGCCAGCAGTTTTGGTCGACTCGTGAGCTACACCTTC. Translation gives CASSFGRLVSYTF.

About this clone itself: Other nucleotide sequences in the sample specify the same CDR3. The chain carries TRBV2 and TRBJ2-7, with 9 positions matching TRBD1. Trimming took 5 bases from V and 3 from J; bases not matched to a gene: 2. The CDR3 runs 13 residues. Germline lookup yields CDR1 SNHLY and CDR2 FYNNEI. CDR3 protein: CASSRTGVYEQYF. The CDR3 coding sequence is TGTGCCAGCAGTAGGACAGGGGTCTACGAGCAGTACTTC.

This chain connects TRBV18 to TRBJ2-7; 7 bases align to TRBD2. CDR3 size: 16 residues. Trimming at V came to 3 bases and at J to 6 bases, leaving 14 bases not matched to a gene. Germline loops: CDR1 KGHSH, CDR2 LQKENI. The CDR3 DNA sequence: TGTGCCAGCTCACCCACAGGAGCGGGATCTAAAGCCGAGCAGTACTTC. This translates into CASSPTGAGSKAEQYF.

The chain links TRBV21-1 to TRBJ1-5. TRBV21-1 is a recognized pseudogene. The CDR3 totals 16 residues. Written as DNA, the CDR3 is TGTGCCAGCAGCAAAGGGCGGCGAGTAAGCAATCAGCCCCAGCATTTT. Translating it yields CASSKGRRVSNQPQHF.

This clone was found a few times. The J gene is TRBJ2-1, the V gene TRBV4-2; a possible D gene is TRBD1 (6 bases). Germline CDR1 LGHNA, CDR2 YNFKEQ. The CDR3 spans 15 residues. Trimming shortened V by 0 bases and J by 0 bases, and 6 bases separated the two germline ends. The CDR3 protein is CASSQEDSSYNEQFF. CDR3 DNA sequence: TGTGCCAGCAGCCAAGAGGACAGCTCCTACAATGAGCAGTTCTTC.

The gene calls are TRBV18 and TRBJ2-1; a weak D match, TRBD1 (6 bases). The length of the CDR3 is 15 residues. Trimming stripped 3 bases from V and 0 bases from J, with 9 bases between. The germline V gene has CDR1 KGHSH and CDR2 LQKENI. The CDR3 DNA sequence: TGTGCCAGCTCACCGCAGGGGACCTCCTACAATGAGCAGTTCTTC. Protein: CASSPQGTSYNEQFF.

The chain recombines TRBV19 with TRBJ2-7, with 8 bases identical to TRBD1. V shed 7 bases, J shed 1 base, and the junction held 9 bases outside the gene matches. CDR3 length: 15 amino acids. The germline V gene encodes CDR1 LNHDA and CDR2 SQIVND (reference sequence). The CDR3 is CASNSGQGPSYEQYF. CDR3 sequence (DNA): TGTGCCAGTAATTCTGGACAGGGTCCATCCTACGAGCAGTACTTC.

J is TRBJ2-1 and V is TRBV5-1, with TRBD2 identical over 11 bases. V lost 7 bases, J lost 8 bases, and 11 bases stayed unmatched. This CDR3 has 15 amino acids. Germline V gene data show CDR1 as SGHRS and CDR2 as YFSETQ. The CDR3 DNA reads as TGCGCCAGCGCCGACAGAACTAGCGGGGGAGATGAGCAGTTCTTC. Translation gives CASADRTSGGDEQFF.

The chain uses TRBV6-2 or TRBV6-3 and TRBJ1-5; 7 bases fit TRBD1. Germline CDR1 reads MNHEY; CDR2 reads SVGEGT. Trimming removed 2 bases from V and 4 bases from J; junction bases left unmatched: 5. CDR3 size: 15 residues. The CDR3 loop is CASSYPGTVNQPQHF. CDR3 bases: TGTGCCAGCAGTTACCCCGGGACAGTGAATCAGCCCCAGCATTTT.

This clone was found a few times. This rearrangement joins TRBV7-2 to TRBJ2-1; TRBD2 matches at 8 bases. The CDR3 totals 15 residues. J lost 6 bases, V lost 5 bases, and 9 bases had no gene match. Looked up from germline, CDR1 is SGHTA and CDR2 is FQGNSA. The CDR3 loop reads CASSQSGRASNEQFF. CDR3 bases: TGTGCCAGCAGCCAGTCCGGGAGGGCCAGCAATGAGCAGTTCTTC.

The V call is TRBV4-3, the J call TRBJ1-2; D unclear. The CDR3 totals 16 residues. Germline assignment: CDR1 LGHNA and CDR2 YSLEER. V was pared by 0 bases and J by 0 bases, with 11 bases between. This chain's CDR3 is CASSQDNTATNYGYTF. DNA for the CDR3: TGCGCCAGCAGCCAAGATAATACAGCCACTAACTATGGCTACACCTTC.

This clone was seen a handful of times. This chain links TRBV10-2 with TRBJ2-3; a possible D gene is TRBD2 (6 bases). CDR1 and CDR2 from the germline V gene are WSHSY and SAAADI. The length of the CDR3 is 15 residues. V was cut by 3 bases and J by 1 base, with 11 bases left in between. The CDR3 sequence: CASSDTGVGTDTQYF. The CDR3 region has the DNA TGCGCCAGCAGTGACACGGGGGTCGGCACAGATACGCAGTATTTT.

V is TRBV18 and J is TRBJ1-1, with D tentatively TRBD1 (6 bases). V was cut by 2 bases and J by 0 bases, with 22 bases left in between. The CDR3 totals 19 residues. CDR1 and CDR2 from the germline V gene are KGHSH and LQKENI. The CDR3 reads CASSPSRTEFTIMNTEAFF. The CDR3 DNA is TGTGCCAGCTCACCATCAAGGACAGAGTTTACGATCATGAACACTGAAGCTTTCTTT.

This clone was seen a few times. This rearrangement joins TRBV7-9 to TRBJ2-1, with D perhaps TRBD2 (6 bases). Germline V gene sequence: CDR1 SEHNR, CDR2 FQNEAQ (reference sequence). The length of the CDR3 is 14 residues. V lost 4 bases, J lost 4 bases, and 11 bases lay in between. In DNA form, the CDR3 reads TGTGCCAGCAGCTACCGGACTACTTACAATGAGCAGTTCTTC. Translated, it gives CASSYRTTYNEQFF.